One and the same sample provided the 27 T cell receptor beta chains below, sequenced in a study of cytotoxic CD8 clonotypes in ibrutinib-treated CLL. Measured with immunoSEQ multiplex PCR; TCRdb has only the in-frame clones, and not every one. The repertoire consists of over 100,000 clones, with 58% occurring once and the leading ten covering around 37%. This specimen consisted of PBMCs, obtained after 24 months of ibrutinib treatment. Every receptor here comes from a human donor with chronic lymphocytic leukemia.

This clone was counted between two and nine times. This chain uses TRBV14 with TRBJ2-3; D possibly corresponds to TRBD2 (6 bases). Germline V lookup: CDR1 SGHDN, CDR2 FVKESK. The CDR3 spans 16 residues. V was cut by 4 bases and J by 1 base, with 15 bases left in between. The CDR3 reads CASSLLGLAGTDTQYF. CDR3 nucleotide sequence: TGTGCCAGCAGCCTCCTGGGACTTGCGGGCACAGATACGCAGTATTTT.

The chain is built from TRBV28 and TRBJ1-2; D call uncertain. The CDR3 runs 13 residues. The germline V and J ends were trimmed by 3 bases and 4 bases, with 9 bases remaining between them. Germline assignment: CDR1 MDHEN and CDR2 SYDVKM. CDR3 protein: CASSFGLIYGYTF. CDR3 nucleotides: TGTGCCAGCAGTTTTGGGCTAATCTATGGCTACACCTTC.

V gene TRBV5-1 combines with J gene TRBJ2-1; perhaps TRBD1 as D (7 bases). Trimming took off 2 bases at V and 5 bases at J, with 14 bases between the two ends. The V gene's germline CDR1 is SGHRS and CDR2 YFSETQ. The CDR3 is 15 residues long. The CDR3 DNA follows: TGCGCCAGCAGCTTCACAGGGGACTCGAACAATGAGCAGTTCTTC. Translated, it gives CASSFTGDSNNEQFF.

This sequence joins TRBV5-1 and TRBJ2-3, with 11 bases that match TRBD2. CDR3 length equals 16 residues. The V gene end was trimmed by 4 bases and the J gene end by 0 bases; junction bases not matched to a gene: 4. Germline-derived CDR1 and CDR2 are SGHRS and YFSETQ. CDR3 bases: TGCGCCAGCAGCCCCAGGACTAGCGGGAGCACAGATACGCAGTATTTT. Translation: CASSPRTSGSTDTQYF.

This clone was detected once. The chain uses TRBV15 and TRBJ1-3, with D unclear. Trimming took 1 base from V and 0 from J, leaving 13 bases between them. Germline CDR1 and CDR2: LNHNV and YYDKDF (reference sequence). This CDR3 comprises 17 residues. The CDR3 region has the DNA TGTGCCACCAGCAGAGGAGGACCATTAGACTCTGGAAACACCATATATTTT. Translated: CATSRGGPLDSGNTIYF.

This chain links TRBV9 with TRBJ2-1; no firm D call. There are 13 residues in the CDR3. Germline values: CDR1 SGDLS, CDR2 YYNGEE. V lost 1 base to trimming and J lost 10 bases, with 12 bases between them. The CDR3 DNA follows: TGTGCCAGCAGCGTAACCCCCGCCGTGGAGCAGTTCTTC. Its translation is CASSVTPAVEQFF.

V is TRBV27 and J is TRBJ2-7, with unresolved D. This CDR3 region has 13 residues. Germline-derived CDR1 and CDR2 are MNHEY and SMNVEV (reference sequence). V was trimmed by 2 bases and J by 6 bases, leaving 11 bases between them. The CDR3 reads CASSLDLRSEQYF. The CDR3 region has the DNA TGTGCCAGCAGTTTAGACCTTCGGAGCGAGCAGTACTTC.

The chain has TRBV5-1 and TRBJ1-3; 7 bases are shared with TRBD1. CDR1 and CDR2 (germline): SGHRS, YFSETQ. CDR3 size: 13 residues. Germline trimming cut 4 bases from V and 8 bases from J; bases unmatched to any gene: 6. CDR3 DNA sequence: TGCGCCAGCAGCAACGGACAGGTGGACACCATATATTTT. Translation: CASSNGQVDTIYF.

CDR3 region: CASRGQSTYEQYF. CDR3 bases: TGCGCCAGCAGGGGACAGAGCACCTACGAGCAGTACTTC. The V gene is TRBV5-1, the J gene TRBJ2-7; TRBD1 matches at 7 bases. V shed 5 bases and J 2 bases; nucleotides not matched to a gene: 4. Germline CDR1 and CDR2: SGHRS and YFSETQ. This CDR3 region has 13 residues.

The gene calls are TRBV4-1 and TRBJ1-4; D gene uncertain. Between the trimmed V and J ends, which lost 0 bases and 1 base, there was a span of 9 bases. The CDR3 runs to 16 residues. CDR1 and CDR2 (germline): MGHRA, YSYEKL. CDR3 nucleotide sequence: TGCGCCAGCAGCCAAGACGGGAGCGAAACTAATGAAAAACTGTTTTTT. Amino acid sequence: CASSQDGSETNEKLFF.

In its sample, this clone was seen a few times. The V and J genes are TRBV6-5 and TRBJ2-4; D ambiguous. V was trimmed by 6 bases and J by 11 bases, leaving 17 bases between them. Germline V gene lookup returns CDR1 MNHEY and CDR2 SVGAGI. The CDR3 covers 13 residues. In DNA, the CDR3 is TGTGCCAGCAGCTCGCTGGCAGCCCGGGTTCAGTACTTC. It codes for CASSSLAARVQYF.

V gene TRBV18 combines with J gene TRBJ1-2, with TRBD1 matching 9 bases. The CDR3 extends over 15 amino acids. Unmatched junction bases numbered 10, after V lost 4 bases and J lost 7 bases. Germline CDR1 KGHSH, CDR2 LQKENI. The CDR3 DNA is TGTGCCAGCTCACAAAACGAGGGACAGGGTCGTGGCTACACCTTC. Its translation is CASSQNEGQGRGYTF. The entire variable domain, with the rest obtained from reference TRBV18 and TRBJ1-2, is as follows: NAGVMQNPRHLVRRRGQEARLRCSPMKGHSHVYWYRQLPEEGLKFMVYLQKENIIDESGMPKERFSAEFPKEGPSILRIQQVVRGDSAAYFCASSQNEGQGRGYTFGSGTRLTVV.

The chain uses TRBV5-1 and TRBJ1-1; D gene unclear. Germline V lookup: CDR1 SGHRS, CDR2 YFSETQ. This CDR3 contains 14 residues. Trimming removed 7 bases at V and 0 bases at J, with 13 bases between. CDR3 sequence: CASSAVKMNTEAFF. The DNA of the CDR3 is TGCGCCAGCTCCGCAGTGAAAATGAACACTGAAGCTTTCTTT.

This clone was detected only once. J is TRBJ2-3 and V is TRBV18; possible D gene TRBD1, 5 bases. With 4 bases removed from V and 9 bases from J, the gap between germline ends came to 11 bases. Germline V lookup: CDR1 KGHSH, CDR2 LQKENI. This CDR3 region has 12 residues. CDR3 sequence: CASSQGEATQYF. CDR3 DNA sequence: TGTGCCAGCTCACAAGGGGAAGCCACGCAGTATTTT. Together with reference TRBV18 and TRBJ2-3, the CDR3 gives the full variable domain: NAGVMQNPRHLVRRRGQEARLRCSPMKGHSHVYWYRQLPEEGLKFMVYLQKENIIDESGMPKERFSAEFPKEGPSILRIQQVVRGDSAAYFCASSQGEATQYFGPGTRLTVL.

This chain uses TRBV6-1 with TRBJ1-5, with no clear D. Germline V lookup: CDR1 MNHNS, CDR2 SASEGT. CDR3 length: 12 residues. V lost 3 bases, J lost 9 bases, and 9 bases lay in between. CDR3: CASSDLGRPQHF. CDR3 in DNA: TGTGCCAGCAGTGACTTGGGGAGGCCCCAGCATTTT.

The chain links TRBV15 to TRBJ1-1; D unresolved. Looked up from germline, CDR1 is LNHNV and CDR2 is YYDKDF (reference sequence). V gave up 5 bases and J gave up 8 bases, with 12 bases separating them. CDR3 length equals 12 residues. The CDR3 bases are TGTGCCACCAGCGCCCTCGGGGTAGAAGCTTTCTTT. Protein product: CATSALGVEAFF.

V usage is TRBV28 and J usage is TRBJ1-2; TRBD1 is a possible D gene (5 bases). V was pared by 3 bases and J by 8 bases, with 22 bases between. Germline V gene lookup returns CDR1 MDHEN and CDR2 SYDVKM. The CDR3 has 16 residues. CDR3 sequence: CASSFSHSGQGRGYTF. The CDR3 bases are TGTGCCAGCAGTTTTTCCCACAGCGGTCAGGGTAGGGGCTACACCTTC.

V is TRBV10-1 and J is TRBJ2-7; D unresolved. With 6 bases removed from V and 7 bases from J, the gap between germline ends came to 13 bases. Germline values: CDR1 WNHNN, CDR2 SYGVQD (reference sequence). The CDR3 consists of 12 residues. The CDR3 bases are TGCGCCAGCAGATCCCCCTTGGGTGAGCAGTACTTC. Its protein is CASRSPLGEQYF.

This sequence joins TRBV6-5 and TRBJ1-1; D unclear. CDR3 length equals 15 residues. Germline V gene sequence: CDR1 MNHEY, CDR2 SVGAGI. Trimming took 2 bases from V and 6 from J, leaving 16 bases between them. This chain's CDR3 is CASSYRPDRLSEAFF. The CDR3 nucleotides are TGTGCCAGCAGTTACCGACCGGACCGCCTATCTGAAGCTTTCTTT.

The J gene is TRBJ1-5, the V gene TRBV10-1, with unresolved D. Germline V gene sequence: CDR1 WNHNN, CDR2 SYGVQD (reference sequence). This CDR3 has 14 amino acids. Trimming pared 0 bases from V and 7 bases from J, leaving 10 bases between. The CDR3 loop is CASSESSSGQPQHF. The CDR3 DNA reads as TGCGCCAGCAGTGAGTCGAGTTCAGGACAGCCCCAGCATTTT.

This clone was picked up one time. V and J are TRBV9 and TRBJ2-7, with a possible D match to TRBD2 (5 bases). This CDR3 region has 13 residues. Germline V gene sequence: CDR1 SGDLS, CDR2 YYNGEE. Trimming took off 3 bases at V and 5 bases at J, with 12 bases between the two ends. In DNA, the CDR3 is TGTGCCAGCAGCGCGCCGCACGGGGACGAGCAGTACTTC. Its translation: CASSAPHGDEQYF. The whole variable domain, remainder taken from reference TRBV9 and TRBJ2-7, is DSGVTQTPKHLITATGQRVTLRCSPRSGDLSVYWYQQSLDQGLQFLIQYYNGEERAKGNILERFSAQQFPDLHSELNLSSLELGDSALYFCASSAPHGDEQYFGPGTRLTVT.

This chain uses TRBV28 with TRBJ2-7; 12 bases are shared with TRBD2. Germline V lookup: CDR1 MDHEN, CDR2 SYDVKM. The CDR3 is 13 residues long. V shed 9 bases, J shed 2 bases, and the junction held 2 bases outside the gene matches. CDR3: CASTSGGPYEQYF. In nucleotides, the CDR3 is TGTGCCAGTACTAGCGGGGGGCCCTACGAGCAGTACTTC.

This clone turned up a few times. The genes are TRBV7-9 and TRBJ1-3; D call uncertain. CDR1 and CDR2 from the germline V gene are SEHNR and FQNEAQ (reference sequence). This CDR3 comprises 13 residues. V was cut by 5 bases and J by 4 bases, with 9 bases left in between. CDR3 protein: CASSPGKGNTIYF. In DNA, the CDR3 is TGTGCCAGCAGCCCTGGGAAGGGAAACACCATATATTTT.

This CDR3 reads CASGGGYYNEQFF. CDR3 in DNA: TGTGCCAGCGGCGGGGGGTACTACAATGAGCAGTTCTTC. The chain links TRBV6-5 to TRBJ2-1; 8 bases match TRBD2. The V gene's germline CDR1 is MNHEY and CDR2 SVGAGI. V trimming: 8 bases; J trimming: 3 bases; junction bases outside the gene matches: 3. The length of the CDR3 is 13 residues.

The table lists this clone with a few counts. The chain carries TRBV6-1 and TRBJ1-6; TRBD1 might be the D (6 bases). V was pared by 4 bases and J by 9 bases, with 13 bases between. The CDR3 has 14 amino acids. From germline, CDR1 is MNHNS and CDR2 SASEGT. In DNA, the CDR3 is TGTGCCAGCAGTGGGCGGGACATATCTTCACCCCTCCACTTT. Protein: CASSGRDISSPLHF.

The sample holds a few counts of this clone. The chain combines TRBV5-1 with TRBJ1-6; 7 positions agree with TRBD1. CDR1 and CDR2 from the germline V gene are SGHRS and YFSETQ. The CDR3 length is 12 residues. The junction had 0 bases not matched to a gene; V was cut back by 8 bases and J by 4 bases. CDR3 region: CARQGYNSPLHF. The CDR3 DNA reads TGCGCCAGACAGGGGTATAATTCACCCCTCCACTTT.

CDR3 DNA sequence: TGTGCCAGCAGCTTCCCAGGCGGGGCCGGAGCGGAGCAGTACTTC. Translating it yields CASSFPGGAGAEQYF. J is TRBJ2-7 and V is TRBV5-4, with D possibly being TRBD2 (6 bases). CDR1 is SGHNT and CDR2 is YYREEE in the germline V gene (reference sequence). The CDR3 loop spans 15 amino acids. V was trimmed by 2 bases and J by 7 bases, leaving 19 bases between them.